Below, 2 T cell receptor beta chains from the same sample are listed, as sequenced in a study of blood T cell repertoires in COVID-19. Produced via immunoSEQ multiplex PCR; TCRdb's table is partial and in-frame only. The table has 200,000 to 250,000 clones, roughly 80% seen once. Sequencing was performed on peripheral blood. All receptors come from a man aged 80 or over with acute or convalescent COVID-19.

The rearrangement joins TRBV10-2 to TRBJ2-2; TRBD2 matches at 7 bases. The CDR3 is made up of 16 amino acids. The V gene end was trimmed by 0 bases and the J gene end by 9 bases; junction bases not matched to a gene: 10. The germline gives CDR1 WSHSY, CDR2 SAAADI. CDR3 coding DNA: TGCGCCAGCAGTGAGTCGACGGTGGCGGGAGCTAGGGAGCTGTTTTTT. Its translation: CASSESTVAGARELFF.

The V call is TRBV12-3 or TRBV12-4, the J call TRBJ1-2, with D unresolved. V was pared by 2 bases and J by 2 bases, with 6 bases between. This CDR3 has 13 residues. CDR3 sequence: CASSLRENYGYTF. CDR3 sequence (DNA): TGTGCCAGCAGTTTACGGGAAAACTATGGCTACACCTTC.